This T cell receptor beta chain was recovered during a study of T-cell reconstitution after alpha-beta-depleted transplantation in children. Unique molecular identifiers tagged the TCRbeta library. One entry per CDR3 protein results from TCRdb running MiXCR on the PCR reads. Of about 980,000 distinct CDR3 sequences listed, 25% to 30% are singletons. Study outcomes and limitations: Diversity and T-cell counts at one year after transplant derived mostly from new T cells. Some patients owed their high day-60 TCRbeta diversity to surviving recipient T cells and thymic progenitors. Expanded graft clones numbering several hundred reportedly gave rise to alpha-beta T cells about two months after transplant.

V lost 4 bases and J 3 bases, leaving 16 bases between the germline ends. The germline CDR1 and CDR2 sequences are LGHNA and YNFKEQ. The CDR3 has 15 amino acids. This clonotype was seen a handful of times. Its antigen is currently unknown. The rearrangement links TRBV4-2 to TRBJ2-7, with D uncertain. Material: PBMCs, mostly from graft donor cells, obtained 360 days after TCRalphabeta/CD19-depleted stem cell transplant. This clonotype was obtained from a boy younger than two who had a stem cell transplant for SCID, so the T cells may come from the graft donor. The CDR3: CASSPHTGIDYEQYF. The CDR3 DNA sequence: TGTGCCAGCAGCCCCCACACTGGGATAGACTACGAGCAGTACTTC.